This passage covers 26 T cell receptor beta chains from one sample sequenced in a study of blood T cells in healthy people across ages. Primed by a sample-barcoded 5' primer and a J-beta primer mix, a second PCR proceeded for about 7 to 11 cycles. TCRdb re-called the 5' RACE reads with MiXCR, one entry per CDR3 protein. The sample shows more than 750,000 distinct CDR3 sequences, about 27% of them seen only once. These data also formed part of another study, on T cells of mothers and their children.

Sequenced material: blood. The source is a woman aged 40 to 50 in good health.

This clonotype was seen a few times. The rearrangement links TRBV20-1 to TRBJ2-1, with 9 bases matching TRBD2. The CDR3 contains 16 residues. V shed 3 bases, J shed 2 bases, and the junction held 8 bases outside the gene matches. Germline-derived CDR1 and CDR2 are DFQATT and SNEGSKA (reference sequence). CDR3 nucleotide sequence: TGCAGTGCTAGGGGTTCTAGCGGGGTTACCTACAATGAGCAGTTCTTC. Translated: CSARGSSGVTYNEQFF.

This clonotype was picked up a small number of times. V gene TRBV7-2 combines with J gene TRBJ1-6; D not certain. The CDR3 sequence is 16 residues long. Trimming stripped 4 bases from V and 0 bases from J, with 10 bases between. The germline gives CDR1 SGHTA, CDR2 FQGNSA. The CDR3 coding sequence is TGTGCCAGCAGCTCCTCGGGCCGCTCCTATAATTCACCCCTCCACTTT. It encodes CASSSSGRSYNSPLHF.

This clonotype has ten or more counts. The V call is TRBV12-3 or TRBV12-4, the J call TRBJ1-1; no reliable D call. CDR3 length: 16 residues. V dropped 2 bases and J dropped 6 bases, with 19 bases sitting between them. The CDR3 spells CASSLSSWATSAEAFF. DNA of the CDR3: TGTGCCAGCAGTTTATCCAGTTGGGCGACTAGTGCTGAAGCTTTCTTT.

Of note for this clonotype: A much larger clone is a single base away; this may be a read error. The rearrangement uses TRBV6-1 and TRBJ2-5; 9 bases fit TRBD2. The tail of the sequence fits TRBJ2-7 better, so the J call may be wrong. CDR1 is MNHNS, CDR2 SASEGT, per germline. This CDR3 has 14 amino acids. The CDR3 nucleotides are TGTGCCAACTCAACCGAGCGGGGGGTCTACGAGCAGTACTTC. Translation: CANSTERGVYEQYF.

This clonotype was picked up one time. This clone may be a read error of a much larger clone one base away. The chain has TRBV29-1 and TRBJ2-5; D is perhaps TRBD1 (5 bases). The CDR3 has 16 residues. V was pared by 1 base and J by 5 bases, with 20 bases between. Per germline, CDR1 SQVTM and CDR2 ANQGSEA. Written as DNA, the CDR3 is TGCAGCGTTGAAGTGGGCGCATGGGGCAAGATGGAGACCCAGTACTTC. It yields the protein CSVEVGAWGKMETQYF.

On this clonotype: The germline gene is not matched at one end of the junction; a read error may be the cause. The V call is TRBV12-3 or TRBV12-4, the J call TRBJ1-1; 7 bases are shared with TRBD1. The CDR3 length is 15 residues. The CDR3 bases are TGTGTCAGCAGTCCCCGACAGGGAGAGAACACTGAAGCTTTCTTT. Translated, it gives CVSSPRQGENTEAFF.

This clonotype has more than one count but fewer than ten. The chain carries TRBV7-2 and TRBJ2-1, with 8 nucleotides matching TRBD1. CDR3 size: 17 residues. The V and J ends lost 0 bases and 2 bases, in that order; junction bases with no gene match: 6. Germline V gene data show CDR1 as SGHTA and CDR2 as FQGNSA. The CDR3 sequence: CASSLARTGQTYNEQFF. DNA for the CDR3: TGTGCCAGCAGCTTAGCAAGGACAGGGCAAACCTACAATGAGCAGTTCTTC.

This clonotype was counted a few times. CDR3: CADLYGKTEAFF. CDR3 sequence (DNA): TGTGCCGACCTCTACGGGAAAACTGAAGCTTTCTTT. J is TRBJ1-1 and V is TRBV7-6; no firm D call. Looked up from germline, CDR1 is SGHVS and CDR2 is FNYEAQ. The V and J ends lost 11 bases and 5 bases respectively, with 15 bases between them. The CDR3 is 12 residues long.

Remarks on this clonotype: Because the CDR3 is missing its conserved closing phenylalanine or tryptophan, this is likely a read error. Here the CDR3 DNA reads TGTGCCAGCAGTTCCCAGGGGTATGGCTACACCTTA. It is translated as CASSSQGYGYTL. The rearrangement uses TRBV12-3 or TRBV12-4 and TRBJ1-2, with D maybe TRBD1 (6 bases). V lost 4 bases and J 5 bases, leaving 8 bases between the germline ends. This CDR3 is built from 12 residues.

This chain joins TRBV14 and TRBJ2-1; the D gene is possibly TRBD2 (5 bases). Between the trimmed V and J ends, which lost 0 bases and 7 bases, there was a span of 10 bases. Germline-derived CDR1 and CDR2 are SGHDN and FVKESK. This CDR3 has 14 amino acids. The CDR3 coding sequence is TGTGCCAGCAGCCAAGATTTTGAGGGAAATGAGCAGTTCTTC. This gives the protein CASSQDFEGNEQFF.

V and J are TRBV10-3 and TRBJ1-5; D gene uncertain. V lost 3 bases and J 7 bases, leaving 13 bases between the germline ends. The germline gives CDR1 ENHRY, CDR2 SYGVKD. This CDR3 spans 14 amino acids. CDR3 DNA sequence: TGTGCCATCAGTGAAGAGGGCAGTATCCAGCCCCAGCATTTT. This sequence encodes CAISEEGSIQPQHF.

The rearrangement links TRBV4-3 to TRBJ2-1; a possible D gene is TRBD1 (6 bases). Germline loops: CDR1 LGHNA, CDR2 YSLEER. The CDR3 has 15 amino acids. The germline V and J ends were trimmed by 4 bases and 4 bases, with 14 bases remaining between them. In nucleotides, the CDR3 is TGCGCCAGCAGCCTCAACCGGGACAATTACAATGAGCAGTTCTTC. Translating it yields CASSLNRDNYNEQFF.

This clonotype was observed at least ten times. Compared with germline, one end of the junction differs, possibly owing to a read error. V is TRBV4-1 and J is TRBJ2-7; TRBD1 matches at 7 bases. CDR1 is MGHRA, CDR2 YSYEKL, per germline. This CDR3 comprises 14 residues. CDR3 protein: CAGSQAPGGYEQYF. The CDR3 bases are TGCGCCGGCAGCCAAGCCCCAGGGGGCTACGAGCAGTACTTC.

This clonotype showed up just a few times. This sequence joins TRBV7-2 and TRBJ2-3, with 10 bases aligning to TRBD2. Per germline, CDR1 SGHTA and CDR2 FQGNSA. There are 16 residues in the CDR3. J gave up 2 bases and V 4 bases, and 6 bases lay outside the gene matches. The CDR3 DNA follows: TGTGCCAGCAGCTCCTTAGCGGGGGGTGTCACAGATACGCAGTATTTT. Translation: CASSSLAGGVTDTQYF.

The table lists this clonotype with a few counts. V and J are TRBV2 and TRBJ1-2, with D maybe TRBD1 (6 bases). Per germline, CDR1 SNHLY and CDR2 FYNNEI. V was pared by 2 bases and J by 7 bases, with 14 bases between. The CDR3 is 14 residues long. The CDR3, as DNA: TGTGCCAGCAGTGAATCTACAGGGCAAGGTGGCTACACCTTC. Protein sequence: CASSESTGQGGYTF.

The rearrangement links TRBV3-1 to TRBJ2-1; D not certain. Germline values: CDR1 LGHDT, CDR2 YNNKEL (reference sequence). Between the trimmed V and J ends, which lost 4 bases and 8 bases, there was a span of 18 bases. The CDR3 extends over 15 amino acids. The CDR3 is CASSPPRTQYDEQFF. The CDR3 DNA follows: TGTGCCAGCAGCCCCCCAAGGACCCAGTACGATGAGCAGTTCTTC.

This clonotype was observed a few times. The gene calls are TRBV11-2 and TRBJ2-2; TRBD1 is a possible D gene (6 bases). V was pared by 11 bases and J by 1 base, with 17 bases between. Germline values: CDR1 SGHAT, CDR2 FQNNGV. The length of the CDR3 is 15 residues. CDR3 residues: CASAGENLNTGELFF. The DNA for the CDR3 is TGTGCCTCTGCAGGGGAGAATCTGAACACCGGGGAGCTGTTTTTT.

The chain links TRBV5-6 to TRBJ2-5; weak D call: TRBD1 (5 bases). Matching the DNA end better, TRBJ2-7 makes the J call doubtful. The CDR3 contains 16 residues. Germline CDR1 and CDR2: SGHDT and YYEEEE. The CDR3 loop reads CASSSGTGPGVSEQYF. CDR3 coding DNA: TGTGCCAGCAGCTCCGGCACAGGTCCTGGGGTAAGCGAGCAGTACTTC.

The gene calls are TRBV7-9 and TRBJ1-2; tentative D call: TRBD1 (5 bases). Germline loops: CDR1 SEHNR, CDR2 FQNEAQ (reference sequence). Trimming left V 5 bases short and J 7 bases short, with 14 bases between. This CDR3 region has 13 residues. The CDR3 DNA is TGTGCCAGCAGCCCCGACAGCGGCGTTGGCTACACCTTC. It encodes CASSPDSGVGYTF.

Of note for this clonotype: This may be a read error: a much more frequent sequence differs by one nucleotide. The J gene is TRBJ2-7, the V gene TRBV27; the D is unclear. Germline V gene data show CDR1 as MNHEY and CDR2 as SMNVEV (reference sequence). The V end lost 2 bases, the J end lost 0 bases, and 14 bases lay between the germline ends. This CDR3 region has 16 residues. The CDR3 loop is CASSLGFGLSSYEQYF. The CDR3 DNA reads as TGTGCCAGCAGTTTAGGGTTCGGCCTCAGCTCCTACGAGCAGTACTTC.

This clonotype came up many times. The V gene is TRBV24-1, the J gene TRBJ2-3; D tentatively reads TRBD1 or TRBD2 (5 bases each). Germline values: CDR1 KGHDR, CDR2 SFDVKD. V was clipped by 4 bases and J by 1 base, with 17 bases between them. This CDR3 comprises 17 residues. The DNA for the CDR3 is TGTGCCACCAGTGAGTACCCGGGACCGCCATGCACAGATACGCAGTATTTT. It translates to CATSEYPGPPCTDTQYF.

In this sample, this clonotype turned up a few times. The rearrangement joins TRBV28 to TRBJ2-7; TRBD1 agrees at 8 bases. CDR3 length equals 13 residues. Germline loops: CDR1 MDHEN, CDR2 SYDVKM. V lost 6 bases and J lost 3; bases outside the gene matches: 4. DNA for the CDR3: TGTGCCAGCAGCGCAGGGGGCGTCTACGAGCAGTACTTC. This sequence encodes CASSAGGVYEQYF.

Points on this clonotype: One end of the junction does not line up with germline, which may come from a read error. This chain's CDR3 is CASSPEVAVSYGQYF. The CDR3 nucleotides are TGTGCCAGCTCACCGGAGGTAGCGGTCTCCTACGGGCAGTACTTC. The chain has TRBV18 and TRBJ2-7, with D possibly TRBD2 on 6 matching bases. Germline CDR1 reads KGHSH; CDR2 reads LQKENI. There are 15 residues in the CDR3.

Worth noting for this clonotype: One junction end disagrees with the germline gene, perhaps due to a read error. The chain combines TRBV5-1 with TRBJ1-1; unclear D gene. The CDR3 is 15 residues long. The germline gives CDR1 SGHRS, CDR2 YFSETQ. The CDR3 DNA reads as TGTGCCAGCAGCTGGGCCATCGCTGGAGGCACTGAAGCTTTCTTT. This encodes CASSWAIAGGTEAFF.

This chain connects TRBV11-2 to TRBJ2-1; no clear D gene. Germline V gene data show CDR1 as SGHAT and CDR2 as FQNNGV. The CDR3 is 14 residues long. V lost 7 bases to trimming and J lost 4 bases, with 14 bases between them. CDR3 sequence: CASNPAPNYNEQFF. The CDR3 nucleotides are TGTGCCAGCAACCCCGCGCCAAATTACAATGAGCAGTTCTTC. Using reference TRBV11-2 and TRBJ2-1 for the parts outside the CDR3, the full variable domain is EAGVAQSPRYKIIEKRQSVAFWCNPISGHATLYWYQQILGQGPKLLIQFQNNGVVDDSQLPKDRFSAERLKGVDSTLKIQPAKLEDSAVYLCASNPAPNYNEQFFGPGTRLTVL.

The rearrangement joins TRBV20-1 to TRBJ2-3, with 14 bases aligning to TRBD2. Trimming removed 1 base from V and 6 bases from J; junction bases left unmatched: 6. Per germline, CDR1 DFQATT and CDR2 SNEGSKA (reference sequence). The CDR3 is 16 residues long. The chain's CDR3 is CSARAGLAGVFDTQYF. Written as DNA, the CDR3 is TGCAGTGCTAGAGCGGGACTAGCGGGAGTTTTCGATACGCAGTATTTT.